Listed below are T cell receptor beta chains from one sample, sequenced in a study of shared clonotypes between healthy human individuals. Some clones are missing from TCRdb's copy, which holds only in-frame ones; the method was immunoSEQ multiplex PCR. The data contain roughly 590,000 clones, 95% to 96% of them singletons. Sequenced: naive CD8+ T cells sorted from blood. These receptors originate from a young woman in good health. The CDR3 runs from the conserved cysteine through the conserved F or W. Fields, in order: CDR3 protein, CDR3 DNA, D gene, V gene, clone size, J gene. D genes are given only for firm matches. Expanded clones get a size class; other rows say once, few or many, or leave the size out.

cdr3_aa: CASSLGMWTEAFF
cdr3_nt: TGTGCCAGCAGCTTGGGTATGTGGACTGAAGCTTTCTTT
d_call: .
v_call: TRBV5-8
clone_size: .
j_call: TRBJ1-1

cdr3_aa: CASSRTVSNQPQHF
cdr3_nt: TGTGCCAGCAGTCGGACCGTTAGCAATCAGCCCCAGCATTTT
d_call: .
v_call: TRBV28
clone_size: .
j_call: TRBJ1-5

cdr3_aa: CASSPLRGVMNTEAFF
cdr3_nt: TGTGCCAGCAGCCCCCTCAGGGGAGTAATGAACACTGAAGCTTTCTTT
d_call: .
v_call: TRBV14
clone_size: .
j_call: TRBJ1-1

cdr3_aa: CASSWTGGAVYTF
cdr3_nt: TGTGCCAGCAGTTGGACAGGGGGCGCTGTCTACACCTTC
d_call: TRBD1
v_call: TRBV28
clone_size: .
j_call: TRBJ1-2

cdr3_aa: CASSVGWAPQHF
cdr3_nt: TGTGCCAGCAGCGTAGGGTGGGCGCCCCAGCATTTT
d_call: .
v_call: TRBV7-8
clone_size: .
j_call: TRBJ1-5

cdr3_aa: CASSVARGGALWDTQYF
cdr3_nt: TGTGCCAGCAGCGTAGCTAGGGGGGGCGCCCTCTGGGATACGCAGTATTTT
d_call: .
v_call: TRBV9
clone_size: .
j_call: TRBJ2-3

cdr3_aa: CASSGQEGGTGELFF
cdr3_nt: TGTGCCAGCAGTGGGCAAGAAGGGGGAACCGGGGAGCTGTTTTTT
d_call: .
v_call: TRBV25-1
clone_size: .
j_call: TRBJ2-2

cdr3_aa: CASSPGTGYEQYF
cdr3_nt: TGTGCCAGCAGTCCCGGGACAGGGTACGAGCAGTACTTC
d_call: TRBD1
v_call: TRBV2
clone_size: .
j_call: TRBJ2-7

cdr3_aa: CASSLEDGLPNYGYTF
cdr3_nt: TGTGCCAGCAGCTTAGAGGATGGACTTCCTAACTATGGCTACACCTTC
d_call: .
v_call: TRBV7-9
clone_size: .
j_call: TRBJ1-2

cdr3_aa: CASSSSGTSGRVTYNEQFF
cdr3_nt: TGTGCCAGCAGTTCATCCGGGACTAGCGGGAGGGTGACCTACAATGAGCAGTTCTTC
d_call: TRBD2
v_call: TRBV27
clone_size: .
j_call: TRBJ2-1

cdr3_aa: CASSQGQSPLHF
cdr3_nt: TGTGCCAGCAGCCAGGGCCAATCACCCCTCCACTTT
d_call: .
v_call: TRBV6-5
clone_size: .
j_call: TRBJ1-6

cdr3_aa: CASSLERGSSYEQYF
cdr3_nt: TGTGCCAGCAGCCTAGAGCGGGGGTCCTCCTACGAGCAGTACTTC
d_call: TRBD2
v_call: TRBV28
clone_size: .
j_call: TRBJ2-7

cdr3_aa: CAISLRAGAYNEQFF
cdr3_nt: TGTGCCATCAGTCTCCGGGCGGGGGCCTACAATGAGCAGTTCTTC
d_call: TRBD2
v_call: TRBV10-3
clone_size: .
j_call: TRBJ2-1

cdr3_aa: CASSTGRDYEQYF
cdr3_nt: TGTGCCAGCAGTACGGGCAGAGACTACGAGCAGTACTTC
d_call: .
v_call: TRBV2
clone_size: .
j_call: TRBJ2-7

cdr3_aa: CASSSRGWHEQFF
cdr3_nt: TGTGCCAGCAGCTCCAGGGGATGGCATGAGCAGTTCTTC
d_call: .
v_call: TRBV13
clone_size: .
j_call: TRBJ2-1

cdr3_aa: CASTRWDSSYEQYF
cdr3_nt: TGTGCCAGCACCCGATGGGACAGCTCCTACGAGCAGTACTTC
d_call: TRBD1
v_call: TRBV6-1
clone_size: .
j_call: TRBJ2-7

cdr3_aa: CASSPRTAVYNEQFF
cdr3_nt: TGTGCCAGTAGTCCCCGGACCGCCGTCTACAATGAGCAGTTCTTC
d_call: .
v_call: TRBV19
clone_size: .
j_call: TRBJ2-1

cdr3_aa: CASSFSTGGSGEQFF
cdr3_nt: TGTGCCAGCAGTTTTAGTACAGGGGGCTCGGGTGAGCAGTTCTTC
d_call: TRBD1
v_call: TRBV28
clone_size: .
j_call: TRBJ2-1

cdr3_aa: CASSLGGLTEAFF
cdr3_nt: TGTGCCAGCAGTTTAGGGGGCCTCACTGAAGCTTTCTTT
d_call: .
v_call: TRBV28
clone_size: few
j_call: TRBJ1-1

cdr3_aa: CASSPRVGSYNEQFF
cdr3_nt: TGTGCCAGCAGCCCGAGGGTAGGGAGCTACAATGAGCAGTTCTTC
d_call: .
v_call: TRBV7-8
clone_size: .
j_call: TRBJ2-1

cdr3_aa: CASSRLAGGYNEQFF
cdr3_nt: TGCGCCAGCAGCAGACTAGCGGGAGGCTACAATGAGCAGTTCTTC
d_call: TRBD2
v_call: TRBV10-1
clone_size: .
j_call: TRBJ2-1

cdr3_aa: CASSFPRATNPLADPNEQFF
cdr3_nt: TGCGCCAGCAGCTTCCCTAGGGCCACGAACCCCCTAGCGGACCCCAATGAGCAGTTCTTC
d_call: TRBD2
v_call: TRBV5-1
clone_size: .
j_call: TRBJ2-1

cdr3_aa: CASSYQGFHEQYF
cdr3_nt: TGTGCCAGCAGCTACCAGGGATTCCACGAGCAGTACTTC
d_call: .
v_call: TRBV7-9
clone_size: .
j_call: TRBJ2-7

cdr3_aa: CASSLDRGSGNTIYF
cdr3_nt: TGTGCCAGCAGTTTGGACAGGGGCTCTGGAAACACCATATATTTT
d_call: TRBD1
v_call: TRBV28
clone_size: .
j_call: TRBJ1-3

cdr3_aa: CASSQDLQSYEQYF
cdr3_nt: TGTGCCAGCAGCCAAGATCTCCAATCCTACGAGCAGTACTTC
d_call: .
v_call: TRBV14
clone_size: .
j_call: TRBJ2-7

cdr3_aa: CASSLDVWTGYNEQFF
cdr3_nt: TGTGCCAGCAGCTTAGACGTGTGGACAGGGTACAATGAGCAGTTCTTC
d_call: TRBD1
v_call: TRBV7-6
clone_size: .
j_call: TRBJ2-1

cdr3_aa: CASSQDPGRFHEQYF
cdr3_nt: TGTGCCAGCAGTCAAGATCCAGGGAGGTTCCACGAGCAGTACTTC
d_call: .
v_call: TRBV4-2
clone_size: .
j_call: TRBJ2-7

cdr3_aa: CASSLGGTSYNEQFF
cdr3_nt: TGTGCCAGCAGCTTAGGTGGGACGAGCTACAATGAGCAGTTCTTC
d_call: .
v_call: TRBV7-6
clone_size: .
j_call: TRBJ2-1

cdr3_aa: CASSQGVYQPQHF
cdr3_nt: TGCGCCAGCAGCCAAGGGGTCTATCAGCCCCAGCATTTT
d_call: .
v_call: TRBV4-1
clone_size: .
j_call: TRBJ1-5

cdr3_aa: CASSLIGANQPQHF
cdr3_nt: TGTGCCAGCAGTTTAATAGGGGCCAATCAGCCCCAGCATTTT
d_call: .
v_call: TRBV27
clone_size: .
j_call: TRBJ1-5

cdr3_aa: CASSLGQGSQPQHF
cdr3_nt: TGTGCCAGCAGCTTAGGACAGGGGAGTCAGCCCCAGCATTTT
d_call: TRBD1
v_call: TRBV27
clone_size: .
j_call: TRBJ1-5

cdr3_aa: CASSGASGRLYVNEQFF
cdr3_nt: TGTGCCAGCAGCGGGGCGAGCGGGAGGTTATACGTCAATGAGCAGTTCTTC
d_call: TRBD2
v_call: TRBV11-2
clone_size: .
j_call: TRBJ2-1

cdr3_aa: CASSLGRGAGEKLFF
cdr3_nt: TGTGCCAGCAGCTTAGGCAGGGGGGCCGGGGAAAAACTGTTTTTT
d_call: TRBD1
v_call: TRBV13
clone_size: .
j_call: TRBJ1-4

cdr3_aa: CAWSQPGELFF
cdr3_nt: TGTGCCTGGAGTCAGCCCGGGGAGCTGTTTTTT
d_call: .
v_call: TRBV30
clone_size: .
j_call: TRBJ2-2

cdr3_aa: CSVLATSLDSGANVLTF
cdr3_nt: TGCAGCGTTCTGGCGACTAGCTTAGACTCTGGGGCCAACGTCCTGACTTTC
d_call: TRBD2
v_call: TRBV29-1
clone_size: .
j_call: TRBJ2-6

cdr3_aa: CASRRETGGTEAFF
cdr3_nt: TGTGCCAGCAGGCGAGAGACAGGTGGGACTGAAGCTTTCTTT
d_call: .
v_call: TRBV2
clone_size: .
j_call: TRBJ1-1

cdr3_aa: CSVSGTVPRYEQYF
cdr3_nt: TGCAGCGTGTCCGGGACGGTGCCTCGGTACGAGCAGTACTTC
d_call: .
v_call: TRBV29-1
clone_size: .
j_call: TRBJ2-7

cdr3_aa: CASSGHSGISINEQFF
cdr3_nt: TGTGCCAGCAGCGGGCATAGCGGGATATCGATCAATGAGCAGTTCTTC
d_call: TRBD2
v_call: TRBV9
clone_size: .
j_call: TRBJ2-1

cdr3_aa: CASNRQKFYNEQFF
cdr3_nt: TGTGCCAGCAATCGGCAGAAATTCTACAATGAGCAGTTCTTC
d_call: .
v_call: TRBV2
clone_size: few
j_call: TRBJ2-1